Listed below are T cell receptor beta chains from one sample, sequenced in a study of cytomegalovirus exposure and HLA in healthy donors. Clones were sequenced by immunoSEQ multiplex PCR, and TCRdb holds only the in-frame ones, with some missing. Of tens of thousands of clones detected, more than 80% appear once; the ten largest clones hold about 1.6%. The sample comprised PBMCs. The receptors originated from a man aged 25 to 40 in good health and CMV-seropositive. CDR3s leave out the opening cysteine and the closing phenylalanine or tryptophan. Fields, in order: J gene, V gene, CDR3 protein.

TRBJ1-1,TRBV9,ASSVGSVMNTEAF
TRBJ1-2,TRBV7-8,ASSFQGGGYT
TRBJ2-7,TRBV29-1,SVRAGTGTLWGADNEQY
TRBJ2-3,TRBV7-7,ASSPGTVLDTQY
TRBJ1-1,TRBV13,ASSSTGTGEAF
TRBJ2-7,TRBV5-1,ASSLLTGGVDEQY
TRBJ2-5,TRBV27,ASSLRTRETQY
TRBJ1-1,TRBV6-5,ASSPGMGTEAF
TRBJ2-3,TRBV7-9,ASSSLLGAGWTDTQY
TRBJ2-3,TRBV10-1,ASSDTGGTTSTDTQY
TRBJ1-2,TRBV5-4,ASSIRDRGYGYT
TRBJ2-1,TRBV11-3,ASSRISGVDEQF
TRBJ2-5,TRBV20-1,SARRETQY
TRBJ1-2,TRBV4-2,ASSQDPGTGYYGYT
TRBJ2-3,TRBV7-3,ASSLSGLADTQY
TRBJ2-1,TRBV11-2,ASSLQGREQF
TRBJ2-5,TRBV7-9,ASSLAGGKETQY
TRBJ2-7,TRBV28,ASRQGLASSYEQY
TRBJ2-7,TRBV19,ASSIDFVGQEPYEQY
TRBJ1-2,TRBV6-1,ASSLTGLRDGGYT
TRBJ2-7,TRBV4-1,ASSQGASVSYEQY
TRBJ1-2,TRBV7-9,ASSLSGGRGYGYT
TRBJ2-3,TRBV7-3,ASSLSGSNTDTQY
TRBJ1-5,TRBV27,ASSHRLNQPQH
TRBJ1-6,TRBV7-9,ASSLVRGYSYNSPLH
TRBJ2-2,TRBV2,ASSDGNRGKAGELF
TRBJ2-1,TRBV18,ASSPQAGRGYNEQF
TRBJ2-7,TRBV4-1,ASSQGQGVPYEQY
TRBJ2-3,TRBV7-6,ASSLEASGSRDTQY
TRBJ2-7,TRBV11-2,ASSLGPGQGGYEQY
TRBJ2-5,TRBV7-6,ASSSLLAGGQETQY
TRBJ2-3,TRBV11-2,ASSLGGLAGTD
TRBJ2-1,TRBV11-3,ASSSMVSGSGRSEQF
TRBJ2-5,TRBV30,AWRVKGRGKETQY
TRBJ1-3,TRBV7-9,ASRRQGNGNTIY
TRBJ2-5,TRBV12-5,ASGLVLGQGETQY
TRBJ2-7,TRBV19,ASSIASGRAYEQY
TRBJ2-2,TRBV5-1,ASSPPGTGPGGELF
TRBJ2-7,TRBV20-1,SARIGYEQY
TRBJ2-3,TRBV7-9,ASSPRWGTDTQY
TRBJ2-3,TRBV30,AWSVRWLAEPSTDTQY
TRBJ1-2,TRBV18,ASSPLGQGARGYT
TRBJ2-7,TRBV7-9,SSSSIQGAEEQY
TRBJ2-1,TRBV4-1,ASSSPGTTYNEQF
TRBJ1-2,TRBV11-3,ASSLDSGTYGYT